This T cell receptor beta chain is drawn from a study of cytomegalovirus exposure and HLA in healthy donors. Germline V lookup: CDR1 MNHNS, CDR2 SASEGT. V lost 3 bases and J 4 bases, leaving 15 bases between the germline ends. The length of the CDR3 is 15 residues. Notes on the study in general: Association of a missense DCLRE1C variant with TCR beta V- and J-gene trimming was reported in a later analysis.

PCR used 60 Vbeta primers and 13 Jbeta primers. Sequencing was performed with immunoSEQ multiplex PCR; in TCRdb, only in-frame clones are kept and a portion is missing. The profile covers 100,000 to 150,000 clones, with roughly 81% appearing a single time and about 1% taken by the ten largest. As for this clone: No antigen is known for it.

This TCR came from a young woman in good health and CMV-seronegative. The sequenced sample was PBMCs. The gene calls are TRBV6-1 and TRBJ1-2, with D possibly matching TRBD1 (5 bases). CDR3 amino acids: CASSEGGGRSYGYTF. The CDR3 DNA reads TGTGCCAGCAGTGAGGGGGGGGGAAGGAGCTATGGCTACACCTTC.